The TCR beta chain under discussion was sequenced for a study of cytomegalovirus exposure and HLA in healthy donors. About the study: Across under 450 genotyped donors, about 80% landed in the Caucasian-associated ancestry cluster. General observations from the study: Analysis was carried out at a later point, and it linked a missense DCLRE1C variant to TCR beta V- and J-gene trimming. Owing to their indistinguishability, certain V segments, notably TRBV6-2 and TRBV6-3, were excluded. In a later analysis, an Asian-associated ancestry cluster reportedly showed fewer N-insertions than the approximately 620-donor mean.

The CDR3 has 19 amino acids. The J segment lost 0 bases and the V segment lost 2 bases, leaving 15 bases of the junction unmatched. CDR1 is SGHTA and CDR2 is FQGNSA in the germline V gene. This clone came up a few times. What it binds is unknown. A multiplex PCR was run with 60 Vbeta primers and 13 Jbeta primers. Profiled with immunoSEQ multiplex PCR; TCRdb holds only in-frame clones, not every one. The data contain some 150,000 clones, about 80% of them seen just once; the ten biggest clones take up less than 2%. Sequenced material: PBMCs. This chain links TRBV7-2 with TRBJ2-7; 8 nucleotides align to TRBD1. The clonotype originates from a woman in her 40s in good health and CMV-seronegative. The CDR3 loop is CASSLRQGAEDMISYEQYF. The CDR3 DNA sequence: TGTGCCAGCAGCTTAAGGCAGGGGGCGGAGGATATGATCTCCTACGAGCAGTACTTC.